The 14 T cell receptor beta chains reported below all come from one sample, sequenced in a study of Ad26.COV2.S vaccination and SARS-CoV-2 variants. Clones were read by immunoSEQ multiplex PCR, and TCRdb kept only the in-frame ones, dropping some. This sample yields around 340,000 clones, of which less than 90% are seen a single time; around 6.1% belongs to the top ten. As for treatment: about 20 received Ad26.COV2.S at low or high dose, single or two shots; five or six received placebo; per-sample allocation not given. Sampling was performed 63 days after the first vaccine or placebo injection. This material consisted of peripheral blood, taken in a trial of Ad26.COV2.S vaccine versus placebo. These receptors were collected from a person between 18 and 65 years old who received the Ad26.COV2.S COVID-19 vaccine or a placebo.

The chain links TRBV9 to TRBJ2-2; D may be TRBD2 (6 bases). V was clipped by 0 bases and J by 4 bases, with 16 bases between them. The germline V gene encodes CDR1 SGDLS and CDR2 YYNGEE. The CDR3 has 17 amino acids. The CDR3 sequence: CASSVELAGLSTGELFF. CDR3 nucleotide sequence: TGTGCCAGCAGCGTAGAACTAGCCGGATTAAGCACCGGGGAGCTGTTTTTT. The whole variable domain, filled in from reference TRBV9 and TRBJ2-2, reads DSGVTQTPKHLITATGQRVTLRCSPRSGDLSVYWYQQSLDQGLQFLIQYYNGEERAKGNILERFSAQQFPDLHSELNLSSLELGDSALYFCASSVELAGLSTGELFFGEGSRLTVL.

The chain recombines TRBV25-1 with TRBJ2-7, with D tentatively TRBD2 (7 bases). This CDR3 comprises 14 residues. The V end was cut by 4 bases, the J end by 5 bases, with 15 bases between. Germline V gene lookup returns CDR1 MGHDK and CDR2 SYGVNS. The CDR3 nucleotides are TGTGCCAGCAGTGGGCGGGGGCAGGTAAACGAGCAGTACTTC. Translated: CASSGRGQVNEQYF.

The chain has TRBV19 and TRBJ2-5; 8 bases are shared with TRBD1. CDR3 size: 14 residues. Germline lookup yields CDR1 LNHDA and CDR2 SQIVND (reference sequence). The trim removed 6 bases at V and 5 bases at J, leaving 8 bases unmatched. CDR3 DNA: TGTGCCAGTAGCCAGACAGGGGTGATGGAGACCCAGTACTTC. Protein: CASSQTGVMETQYF.

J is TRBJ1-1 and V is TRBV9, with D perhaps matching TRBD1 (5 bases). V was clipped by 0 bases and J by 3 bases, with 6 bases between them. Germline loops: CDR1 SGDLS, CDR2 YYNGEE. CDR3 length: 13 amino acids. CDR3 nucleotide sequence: TGTGCCAGCAGCGTAGCAGGGCACACTGAAGCTTTCTTT. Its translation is CASSVAGHTEAFF.

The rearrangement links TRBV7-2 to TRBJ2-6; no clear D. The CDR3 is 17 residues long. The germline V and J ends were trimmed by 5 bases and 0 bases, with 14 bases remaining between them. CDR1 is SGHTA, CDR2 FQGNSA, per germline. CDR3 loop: CASSPRFRSSGANVLTF. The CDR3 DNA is TGTGCCAGCAGCCCTCGTTTCAGATCCTCTGGGGCCAACGTCCTGACTTTC.

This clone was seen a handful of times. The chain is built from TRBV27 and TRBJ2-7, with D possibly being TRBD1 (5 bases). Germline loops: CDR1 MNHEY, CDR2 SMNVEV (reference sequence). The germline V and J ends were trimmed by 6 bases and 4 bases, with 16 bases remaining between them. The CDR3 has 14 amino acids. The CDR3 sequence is CASRLQAGSYEQYF. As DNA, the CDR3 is TGTGCCAGCAGGCTACAGGCCGGGTCGTACGAGCAGTACTTC.

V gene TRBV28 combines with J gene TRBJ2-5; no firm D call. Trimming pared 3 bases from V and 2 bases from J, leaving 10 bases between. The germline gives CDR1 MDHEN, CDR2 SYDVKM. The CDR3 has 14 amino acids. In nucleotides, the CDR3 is TGTGCCAGCAGTTTGTCGGCAGGTCAAGAGACCCAGTACTTC. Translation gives CASSLSAGQETQYF.

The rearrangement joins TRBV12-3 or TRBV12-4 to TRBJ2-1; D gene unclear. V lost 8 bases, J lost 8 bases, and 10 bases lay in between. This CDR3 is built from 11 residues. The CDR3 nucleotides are TGTGCCAGCGTCCACGGCGATGAGCAGTTCTTC. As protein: CASVHGDEQFF.

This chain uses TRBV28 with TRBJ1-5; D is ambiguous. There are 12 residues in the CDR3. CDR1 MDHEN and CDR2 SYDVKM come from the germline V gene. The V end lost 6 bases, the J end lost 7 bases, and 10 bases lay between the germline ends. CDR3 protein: CASSFGRQPQHF. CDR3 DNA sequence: TGTGCCAGCAGCTTTGGACGCCAGCCCCAGCATTTT.

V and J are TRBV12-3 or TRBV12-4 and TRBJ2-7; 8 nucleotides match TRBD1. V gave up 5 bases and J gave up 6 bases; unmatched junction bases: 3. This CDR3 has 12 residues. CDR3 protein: CASSPDRAEQYF. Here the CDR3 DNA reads TGTGCCAGCAGTCCGGACAGGGCCGAGCAGTACTTC.

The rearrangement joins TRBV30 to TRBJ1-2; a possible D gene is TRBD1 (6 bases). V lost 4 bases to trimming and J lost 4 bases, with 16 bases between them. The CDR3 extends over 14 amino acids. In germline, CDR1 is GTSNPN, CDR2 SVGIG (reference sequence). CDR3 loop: CAWTSPGQVYGYTF. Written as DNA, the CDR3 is TGTGCCTGGACTAGCCCGGGACAAGTCTATGGCTACACCTTC.

This chain's CDR3 is CASRAATGRKNNEKLFF. The CDR3 nucleotides read TGTGCCAGCAGGGCCGCCACCGGACGGAAGAATAATGAAAAACTGTTTTTT. This sequence joins TRBV28 and TRBJ1-4; D unclear. This CDR3 region has 17 residues. CDR1 and CDR2 (germline): MDHEN, SYDVKM. Trimming took 6 bases from V and 4 from J, leaving 21 bases between them.

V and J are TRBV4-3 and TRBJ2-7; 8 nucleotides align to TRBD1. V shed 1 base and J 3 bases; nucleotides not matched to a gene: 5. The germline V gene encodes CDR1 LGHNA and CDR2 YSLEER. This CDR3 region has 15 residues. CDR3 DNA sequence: TGCGCCAGCAGCCAAGGATCAGGGACAGGCTACGAGCAGTACTTC. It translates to CASSQGSGTGYEQYF.

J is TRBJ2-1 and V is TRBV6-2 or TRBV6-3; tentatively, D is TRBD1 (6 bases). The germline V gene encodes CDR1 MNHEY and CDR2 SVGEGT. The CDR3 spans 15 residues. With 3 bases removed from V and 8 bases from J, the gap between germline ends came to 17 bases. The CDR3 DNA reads TGTGCCAGCAGTTATTGGGGGCGTCATGAGGATGAGCAGTTCTTC. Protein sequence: CASSYWGRHEDEQFF.